One sample yielded the 15 T cell receptor beta chains listed below, sequenced in a study of technical replicates of blood from a few donors. Sequenced by immunoSEQ multiplex PCR; TCRdb stores in-frame clones only, minus some. Among about 84,000 clones listed, about 92% were seen once. The sequenced sample was T cells isolated from PBMCs. Receptors originate from a human donor in good health.

V is TRBV9 and J is TRBJ2-2; no clear D. The V and J ends lost 6 bases and 2 bases respectively, with 8 bases between them. The CDR3 is 13 amino acids. In germline, CDR1 is SGDLS, CDR2 YYNGEE. This CDR3 reads CASTGANTGELFF. The CDR3 nucleotides read TGTGCCAGCACTGGAGCCAACACCGGGGAGCTGTTTTTT.

This clone was seen only once. The genes are TRBV5-1 and TRBJ1-2; 10 bases match TRBD1. Trimming took 5 bases from V and 7 from J; bases not matched to a gene: 5. This CDR3 has 13 residues. From germline, CDR1 is SGHRS and CDR2 YFSETQ. The CDR3 region is CASSPGTGAGYTF. CDR3 coding DNA: TGCGCCAGCAGTCCCGGGACAGGGGCTGGCTACACCTTC.

The V gene is TRBV4-2, the J gene TRBJ2-1; 10 nucleotides line up with TRBD2. The CDR3 has 16 residues. V lost 2 bases and J lost 10; bases outside the gene matches: 11. CDR1 is LGHNA, CDR2 YNFKEQ, per germline. CDR3 nucleotide sequence: TGTGCCAGCAGCCAAAATCTAGCGGGAGTGCCCAACGAGCAGTTCTTC. Translation gives CASSQNLAGVPNEQFF.

CDR3 sequence reads: CASSLGLLLRFSYNEQFF. The DNA for the CDR3 is TGTGCCAGCAGTTTAGGGCTACTCCTACGGTTCTCCTACAATGAGCAGTTCTTC. The rearrangement uses TRBV28 and TRBJ2-1, with D uncertain. The germline V gene has CDR1 MDHEN and CDR2 SYDVKM. V was shortened by 2 bases and J by 0 bases, with 17 bases between the two germline ends. There are 18 residues in the CDR3.

The genes are TRBV7-9 and TRBJ2-5, with TRBD2 matching 14 bases. This CDR3 is 16 amino acids long. V dropped 4 bases and J dropped 3; count of bases not matched to a gene: 4. Germline CDR1 is SEHNR and CDR2 is FQNEAQ (reference sequence). The CDR3 nucleotides are TGTGCCAGCAGCTATGGGACTAGCGGGGGTGAAGAGACCCAGTACTTC. Residues: CASSYGTSGGEETQYF.

A single count supports this clone. The rearrangement uses TRBV28 and TRBJ1-5; no clear D gene. V was shortened by 7 bases and J by 7 bases, with 11 bases between the two germline ends. Per the germline V gene, CDR1 is MDHEN and CDR2 is SYDVKM. CDR3 length: 12 residues. The CDR3 loop is CASNKFTQPQHF. In nucleotides, the CDR3 is TGTGCCAGCAATAAATTTACACAGCCCCAGCATTTT.

This clone was seen once. This chain joins TRBV5-1 and TRBJ1-1, with TRBD1 matching 8 bases. Germline V gives CDR1 SGHRS, CDR2 YFSETQ. V lost 3 bases and J lost 8; bases outside the gene matches: 9. The CDR3 is 14 residues long. CDR3 nucleotides: TGCGCCAGCAGCTCGGGACAGGCCCAATTCGAAGCTTTCTTT. Amino acid sequence: CASSSGQAQFEAFF.

The V gene is TRBV9, the J gene TRBJ1-2; no reliable D call. V was clipped by 0 bases and J by 7 bases, with 10 bases between them. Germline CDR1 is SGDLS and CDR2 is YYNGEE. The CDR3 length is 13 residues. The CDR3 here is CASSVVDTAGYTF. As DNA, the CDR3 is TGTGCCAGCAGCGTAGTAGACACGGCTGGCTACACCTTC.

The V call is TRBV9, the J call TRBJ1-3; tentative D call: TRBD1 (6 bases). Germline V lookup: CDR1 SGDLS, CDR2 YYNGEE. The CDR3 covers 16 residues. V gave up 4 bases and J gave up 0 bases, with 14 bases separating them. The CDR3 protein is CASSSPRGGSGNTIYF. The CDR3 DNA is TGTGCCAGCAGCAGCCCCAGAGGGGGCTCTGGAAACACCATATATTTT.

The chain joins TRBV5-4 to TRBJ2-5; D uncertain. The germline V gene encodes CDR1 SGHNT and CDR2 YYREEE (reference sequence). The CDR3 is made up of 15 amino acids. The V gene lost 4 bases and the J gene lost 3 bases, with 16 bases spanning the gap. CDR3 residues: CASSHPLEPKETQYF. The CDR3 DNA is TGTGCCAGCAGCCACCCCCTAGAGCCTAAAGAGACCCAGTACTTC.

This clone was counted a few times. This sequence joins TRBV6-6 and TRBJ2-5, with 10 nucleotides matching TRBD2. Germline CDR1 and CDR2: MNHNY and SVGAGI (reference sequence). This CDR3 is 12 amino acids long. V was pared by 8 bases and J by 4 bases, with 1 base of the junction left unmatched. This CDR3 reads CASQRGGETQYF. As DNA, the CDR3 is TGTGCCAGCCAGCGGGGGGGAGAGACCCAGTACTTC.

J is TRBJ2-5 and V is TRBV20-1; D ambiguous. Trimming stripped 7 bases from V and 5 bases from J, with 8 bases between. Germline V gene data show CDR1 as DFQATT and CDR2 as SNEGSKA (reference sequence). The CDR3 sequence is 10 residues long. The chain's CDR3 is CSVSRETQYF. CDR3 DNA: TGCAGTGTCTCGCGGGAGACCCAGTACTTC.

This clone was counted a single time. The chain has TRBV27 and TRBJ2-1; 14 bases map to TRBD2. Trimming removed 8 bases from V and 7 bases from J; junction bases left unmatched: 4. This CDR3 is 14 amino acids long. Germline loops: CDR1 MNHEY, CDR2 SMNVEV (reference sequence). The CDR3 region has the DNA TGTGCCAGCTCAAGACTAGCGGGAGGGAATGAGCAGTTCTTC. This encodes CASSRLAGGNEQFF.

The chain has TRBV9 and TRBJ1-2; D call uncertain. V shed 4 bases and J shed 10 bases, with 17 bases lying between them. Looked up from germline, CDR1 is SGDLS and CDR2 is YYNGEE. The CDR3 totals 13 residues. CDR3 bases: TGTGCCAGCAGCCTTAGAGGGTCCTCCCACTACACCTTC. This encodes CASSLRGSSHYTF.

The table lists this clone with a count of one. The chain carries TRBV5-6 and TRBJ2-2; 8 nucleotides line up with TRBD1. CDR1 and CDR2 (germline): SGHDT, YYEEEE. After removal of 1 base from V and 9 bases from J, the junction contained 8 bases not matched to a gene. This CDR3 is built from 15 residues. The CDR3 coding sequence is TGTGCCAGCAGCTTGTCGGGCAGGGGGCCTCGGGAGCTGTTTTTT. Protein sequence: CASSLSGRGPRELFF.